These T cell receptor beta chains were read from a single sample in a study of cytomegalovirus exposure and HLA in healthy donors. Repertoires were generated with immunoSEQ multiplex PCR, while TCRdb's copy carries only in-frame clones and drops some. Of about 140,000 clones in the sample, approximately 86% were seen once. Material: PBMCs. The receptors shown here come from a woman aged 40 to 50 in good health and CMV-seronegative. The CDR3 runs from the conserved cysteine through the conserved F or W. The D gene is left open where the match is weak. Clone size, where shown, is once, few, many, or a class for clones that have expanded.

j_gene	v_gene	abundance	d_gene	CDR3aa	CDR3nt
TRBJ1-2	TRBV6-5	once	.	CASSPSGARNYGYTF	TGTGCCAGCAGCCCGTCAGGGGCGCGCAACTATGGCTACACCTTC
TRBJ2-7	TRBV6-1	.	TRBD2	CASSGGGEQYF	TGTGCCAGCAGTGGCGGGGGCGAGCAGTACTTC
TRBJ2-7	TRBV19	.	.	CASSAGLDYEQYF	TGTGCCAGTAGCGCAGGGTTGGACTACGAGCAGTACTTC
TRBJ1-5	TRBV30	.	.	CAWSVLGGGQPQHF	TGTGCCTGGAGTGTTCTCGGGGGAGGTCAGCCCCAGCATTTT
TRBJ1-5	TRBV6-1	.	TRBD1	CASRDGQDSNQPQHF	TGTGCCAGCAGGGACGGACAGGATAGCAATCAGCCCCAGCATTTT
TRBJ2-7	TRBV7-9	.	TRBD2	CSSSPGLADEQYF	TGTTCCAGCAGCCCCGGACTAGCGGACGAGCAGTACTTC
TRBJ1-1	TRBV15	.	.	CATSGPGVNTEAFF	TGTGCCACCAGCGGACCGGGAGTGAACACTGAAGCTTTCTTT
TRBJ2-1	TRBV5-6	.	TRBD2	CASSQLNPSGSYNEQFF	TGTGCCAGCAGCCAACTGAACCCTAGCGGGTCCTACAATGAGCAGTTCTTC
TRBJ2-2	TRBV5-1	.	TRBD1	CASSPQTGRNTGELFF	TGCGCCAGCAGCCCCCAGACAGGGAGGAACACCGGGGAGCTGTTTTTT
TRBJ2-7	TRBV7-9	.	TRBD2	CASSSRTSGRTEQYF	TGTGCCAGCAGCTCTAGGACTAGCGGGAGGACTGAGCAGTACTTC
TRBJ2-3	TRBV5-1	.	.	CASSPYSTDTQYF	TGCGCCAGCAGCCCGTATAGCACAGATACGCAGTATTTT
TRBJ1-1	TRBV28	once	TRBD1	CASSWDRDTEAFF	TGTGCCAGCAGTTGGGACAGGGACACTGAAGCTTTCTTT
TRBJ1-1	TRBV7-3	once	.	CASSPGLNTEAFF	TGTGCCAGCAGCCCAGGCCTGAACACTGAAGCTTTCTTT
TRBJ1-1	TRBV5-4	.	.	CASSLSVGPSPEAFF	TGTGCCAGCAGCTTGTCGGTGGGGCCCTCGCCTGAAGCTTTCTTT
TRBJ2-7	TRBV27	.	TRBD1	CASSSRTGANEQYF	TGTGCCAGCAGTTCGAGGACAGGGGCCAACGAGCAGTACTTC
TRBJ2-1	TRBV29-1	.	.	CSAEKQVYNEQFF	TGCAGCGCCGAAAAACAGGTGTACAATGAGCAGTTCTTC
TRBJ2-7	TRBV11-3	.	.	CASSLNPTGSSYEQYF	TGTGCCAGCAGCTTAAACCCCACGGGGAGCTCCTACGAGCAGTACTTC
TRBJ2-5	TRBV11-1	few	TRBD2	CASSLWTSWEQYF	TGTGCCAGCAGCTTGTGGACTAGTTGGGAGCAGTACTTC
TRBJ2-1	TRBV10-1	.	TRBD2	CASNKGLAGRDEQFF	TGCGCCAGCAATAAGGGACTAGCGGGCCGGGATGAGCAGTTCTTC
TRBJ2-7	TRBV5-4	.	TRBD2	CASSSPTSGSLEQYF	TGTGCCAGCAGCTCGCCTACTAGCGGGAGTCTCGAGCAGTACTTC
TRBJ1-2	TRBV2	.	.	CASRSTGNYGYTF	TGTGCCAGCAGATCCACAGGGAACTATGGCTACACCTTC
TRBJ2-1	TRBV11-3	.	.	CASSLGPSRDNEQFF	TGTGCCAGCAGCTTAGGTCCGTCCCGAGATAATGAGCAGTTCTTC
TRBJ2-1	TRBV6-1	.	.	CASRVGGSSYNEQFF	TGTGCCAGCAGGGTAGGGGGATCCTCCTACAATGAGCAGTTCTTC
TRBJ1-2	TRBV29-1	.	TRBD1	CSVEGQGTDGYTF	TGCAGCGTTGAGGGACAGGGGACGGATGGCTACACCTTC
TRBJ2-5	TRBV7-6	.	.	CASSPRGGGETQYF	TGTGCCAGCAGCCCGCGGGGTGGGGGTGAGACCCAGTACTTC
TRBJ2-1	TRBV5-1	.	.	CASSEQGPSTNEQFF	TGCGCCAGCAGCGAACAGGGACCATCGACCAATGAGCAGTTCTTC
TRBJ2-4	TRBV27	.	TRBD1	CASSLTGKNIQYF	TGTGCCAGCAGTTTGACAGGGAAAAACATTCAGTACTTC
TRBJ2-5	TRBV28	once	.	CASSLWLERETQYF	TGTGCCAGCAGTTTATGGCTGGAGCGGGAGACCCAGTACTTC
TRBJ2-5	TRBV5-6	.	.	CASSLWDIQETQYF	TGTGCCAGCAGCTTGTGGGACATACAAGAGACCCAGTACTTC
TRBJ2-7	TRBV7-8	.	TRBD2	CASSLSGTSGRPGEQYF	TGTGCCAGCAGCTTATCTGGGACTAGCGGGAGGCCGGGTGAGCAGTACTTC
TRBJ1-1	TRBV27	.	.	CASSKGRGTEAFF	TGTGCCAGCAGTAAAGGTAGGGGCACTGAAGCTTTCTTT
TRBJ1-3	TRBV11-2	.	.	CASSLYNSMGNTIYF	TGTGCCAGCAGCTTGTACAATTCCATGGGAAACACCATATATTTT
TRBJ2-7	TRBV2	.	.	CASTPFRAGASHYEQYF	TGTGCCAGCACCCCCTTCCGAGCAGGGGCCTCCCACTACGAGCAGTACTTC
TRBJ1-1	TRBV7-9	.	TRBD1	CASRNPTGGSLDTEAFF	TGTGCCAGCAGGAATCCCACAGGGGGCTCTCTGGACACTGAAGCTTTCTTT
TRBJ2-2	TRBV6-5	.	TRBD2	CASSYALAGGPGELFF	TGTGCCAGCAGTTACGCTCTAGCGGGAGGGCCCGGGGAGCTGTTTTTT
TRBJ2-7	TRBV5-5	once	TRBD2	CASSQSSSGGPWQYF	TGTGCCAGCAGCCAATCTTCTAGCGGGGGCCCGTGGCAGTACTTC
TRBJ2-4	TRBV28	.	.	CASSFAQGSDKNIQYF	TGTGCCAGCAGTTTCGCGCAGGGGTCGGACAAAAACATTCAGTACTTC
TRBJ2-7	TRBV10-1	.	TRBD2	CASSEVAGEAEQYF	TGCGCCAGCAGTGAAGTAGCGGGAGAGGCCGAGCAGTACTTC
TRBJ2-7	TRBV9	.	.	CASSVAPDSYYEQYF	TGTGCCAGCAGCGTAGCCCCGGACAGTTACTACGAGCAGTACTTC
TRBJ2-7	TRBV28	.	.	CASRFERAAYEQYF	TGTGCCAGCAGGTTTGAGAGGGCGGCCTACGAGCAGTACTTC
TRBJ2-1	TRBV4-3	.	.	CASSQEAGYYNEQFF	TGCGCCAGCAGCCAAGAAGCAGGGTACTACAATGAGCAGTTCTTC
TRBJ1-4	TRBV7-9	.	.	CASSSYDLATNEKLFF	TGTGCCAGCAGCTCCTACGATCTTGCAACTAATGAAAAACTGTTTTTT
TRBJ1-1	TRBV5-1	.	.	CASSLAGGGLDTEAFF	TGCGCCAGCAGCTTGGCCGGGGGGGGCTTGGACACTGAAGCTTTCTTT
TRBJ2-2	TRBV7-7	.	.	CASSLAAGLNGELFF	TGTGCTAGCAGCTTAGCGGCGGGTCTGAACGGGGAGCTGTTTTTT
TRBJ1-3	TRBV28	.	.	CASSLRDFSGNTIYF	TGTGCCAGCAGTTTAAGGGACTTCTCTGGAAACACCATATATTTT
TRBJ1-4	TRBV21-1	few	.	CASSKRGQKDATNEKLFF	TGTGCCAGCAGCAAACGGGGACAGAAAGATGCAACTAATGAAAAACTGTTTTTT
TRBJ2-3	TRBV5-1	.	.	CASSSLPAGQDTQYF	TGCGCCAGCAGCTCCCTCCCCGCTGGACAGGATACGCAGTATTTT
TRBJ2-1	TRBV4-3	.	TRBD1	CASSQDGTGYDNEQFF	TGCGCCAGCAGCCAAGATGGGACAGGGTATGACAATGAGCAGTTCTTC